The next 16 T cell receptor beta chains were all read from a single sample in a study of blood T cell repertoires in COVID-19. Sequenced by immunoSEQ multiplex PCR; TCRdb stores in-frame clones only, minus some. This sample has roughly 180,000 clones; more than 70% occur once, and the top ten carry about 3.5%. Sequencing used PBMCs or T cells enriched from blood (not recorded which). Receptor source: a woman aged 50 to 60 in a cohort exposed to, infected with or recovered from COVID-19 (not recorded which).

This chain connects TRBV11-3 to TRBJ2-2; D might be TRBD1 (5 bases). Per germline, CDR1 SGHNT and CDR2 YENEEA. The CDR3 is made up of 15 amino acids. V lost 5 bases and J 1 base, leaving 11 bases between the germline ends. For the CDR3, the DNA is TGTGCCAGCAGCAACCCGACAGAGAACACCGGGGAGCTGTTTTTT. Its protein is CASSNPTENTGELFF.

The genes are TRBV18 and TRBJ2-7, with 9 bases that match TRBD1. With V trimmed by 3 bases and J by 7 bases, 4 bases remained unmatched. CDR1 KGHSH and CDR2 LQKENI come from the germline V gene. CDR3 size: 13 residues. In DNA, the CDR3 is TGTGCCAGCTCACCGGGAGACAGGGGGGAGCAGTACTTC. It yields the protein CASSPGDRGEQYF.

The genes are TRBV28 and TRBJ1-3; D is possibly TRBD1 (5 bases). With 6 bases removed from V and 3 bases from J, the gap between germline ends came to 12 bases. This CDR3 contains 14 residues. Germline assignment: CDR1 MDHEN and CDR2 SYDVKM. DNA of the CDR3: TGTGCCAGCAGGGGGGGGACGGTTGGAAACACCATATATTTT. As protein: CASRGGTVGNTIYF.

The chain carries TRBV10-2 and TRBJ2-1, with TRBD1 matching 7 bases. The CDR3 consists of 15 residues. V lost 6 bases to trimming and J lost 5 bases; unmatched junction nucleotides: 10. In germline, CDR1 is WSHSY, CDR2 SAAADI. DNA of the CDR3: TGCGCCAGCAGCGGAACCCGACAGGGAGACAATGAGCAGTTCTTC. Its translation is CASSGTRQGDNEQFF.

The rearrangement links TRBV6-5 to TRBJ1-1, with D possibly matching TRBD1 (5 bases). Trimming removed 5 bases at V and 5 bases at J, with 15 bases between. Per the germline V gene, CDR1 is MNHEY and CDR2 is SVGAGI. CDR3 length equals 14 residues. The CDR3 sequence is CASSPGGGRTEAFF. The CDR3, as DNA: TGTGCCAGCAGTCCCGGGGGGGGACGGACTGAAGCTTTCTTT.

The chain links TRBV7-3 to TRBJ2-5; possible D gene TRBD2, 5 bases. Trimming removed 5 bases at V and 5 bases at J, with 9 bases between. CDR3 length: 12 amino acids. Germline V CDR1 and CDR2: SGHTA, FQGTGA. Here the CDR3 reads CASSNGGETQYF. The CDR3 bases are TGTGCCAGCAGCAACGGCGGGGAGACCCAGTACTTC.

The chain is built from TRBV5-4 and TRBJ2-7, with TRBD1 matching 7 bases. Germline V CDR1 and CDR2: SGHNT, YYREEE (reference sequence). CDR3 length: 14 residues. V gave up 0 bases and J gave up 6 bases; unmatched junction bases: 6. The chain's CDR3 is CASSLDRGLSEQYF. The CDR3 DNA reads TGTGCCAGCAGCTTGGATAGGGGGCTTAGCGAGCAGTACTTC. The whole variable domain, filled in from reference TRBV5-4 and TRBJ2-7, reads ETGVTQSPTHLIKTRGQQVTLRCSSQSGHNTVSWYQQALGQGPQFIFQYYREEENGRGNFPPRFSGLQFPNYSSELNVNALELDDSALYLCASSLDRGLSEQYFGPGTRLTVT.

This clone has more than one count but fewer than ten. V and J are TRBV6-1 and TRBJ2-7, with 9 bases fitting TRBD2. From germline, CDR1 is MNHNS and CDR2 SASEGT. The CDR3 length is 16 residues. V dropped 0 bases and J dropped 0; count of bases not matched to a gene: 3. The CDR3 loop reads CASSEAGGRASYEQYF. The CDR3 DNA sequence: TGTGCCAGCAGTGAAGCTGGCGGGAGGGCCTCCTACGAGCAGTACTTC.

The rearrangement uses TRBV19 and TRBJ1-1; D is possibly TRBD1 (6 bases). V lost 3 bases, J lost 0 bases, and 14 bases lay in between. This CDR3 spans 16 amino acids. In germline, CDR1 is LNHDA, CDR2 SQIVND (reference sequence). The CDR3 protein is CASSMSRGIMNTEAFF. The DNA of the CDR3 is TGTGCCAGTAGTATGAGCAGGGGTATCATGAACACTGAAGCTTTCTTT.

As concerns this clone: The sample holds other DNA sequences that translate to the same CDR3. This sequence joins TRBV4-1 and TRBJ2-5; 7 bases line up with TRBD1. The CDR3 is 14 residues long. CDR1 and CDR2 from the germline V gene are MGHRA and YSYEKL. V lost 1 base, J lost 2 bases, and 1 base stayed unmatched. The CDR3 DNA reads TGCGCCAGCAGCCAAGGGACAGGTCAAGAGACCCAGTACTTC. Translated, it gives CASSQGTGQETQYF.

The chain recombines TRBV5-5 with TRBJ1-2; no definite D call. CDR3 length: 16 amino acids. From germline, CDR1 is SGHKS and CDR2 YYEKEE (reference sequence). V was pared by 0 bases and J by 5 bases, with 17 bases between. The CDR3 here is CASSLDGNGWRYGYTF. CDR3 DNA sequence: TGTGCCAGCAGCTTGGACGGGAATGGTTGGAGATATGGCTACACCTTC.

The rearrangement joins TRBV5-4 to TRBJ2-3, with TRBD2 matching over 7 bases. Germline assignment: CDR1 SGHNT and CDR2 YYREEE (reference sequence). The CDR3 covers 16 residues. V was clipped by 4 bases and J by 2 bases; unmatched bases: 10. The CDR3 DNA follows: TGTGCCAGCAGCGACAAAAAGCGGGGAAACACAGATACGCAGTATTTT. It specifies CASSDKKRGNTDTQYF.

This chain uses TRBV19 with TRBJ1-1, with TRBD1 matching 7 bases. The CDR3 sequence is 15 residues long. J was trimmed by 4 bases and V by 5 bases; bases with no gene match: 10. Germline CDR1 reads LNHDA; CDR2 reads SQIVND (reference sequence). CDR3 bases: TGTGCCAGTAGTCCAGCCTCCTGGACAGGCACTGAAGCTTTCTTT. As protein: CASSPASWTGTEAFF.

This clone was seen a few times. The chain links TRBV7-2 to TRBJ2-7, with D maybe TRBD2 (5 bases). The length of the CDR3 is 15 residues. Trimming stripped 3 bases from V and 5 bases from J, with 17 bases between. The germline gives CDR1 SGHTA, CDR2 FQGNSA. The CDR3 DNA sequence: TGTGCCAGCAGCTTCCAAAACGAAATGGGAGACGAGCAGTACTTC. This sequence encodes CASSFQNEMGDEQYF.

V usage is TRBV5-1 and J usage is TRBJ2-7; D possibly corresponds to TRBD1 (5 bases). Germline V gene data show CDR1 as SGHRS and CDR2 as YFSETQ. The CDR3 covers 15 residues. Between the trimmed V and J ends, which lost 0 bases and 5 bases, there was a span of 15 bases. The CDR3 DNA is TGCGCCAGCAGCTTGGAGGCAGGGAAGATCGACGAGCAGTACTTC. Encoded protein: CASSLEAGKIDEQYF.

This clone was observed once. This chain uses TRBV29-1 with TRBJ1-4; perhaps TRBD1 as D (6 bases). V gave up 6 bases and J gave up 3 bases, with 23 bases separating them. CDR1 and CDR2 from the germline V gene are SQVTM and ANQGSEA. CDR3 length: 17 residues. CDR3 DNA: TGCAGCGTCCAACAGGGCAGGGAAACAACATCTAATGAAAAACTGTTTTTT. Translated, it gives CSVQQGRETTSNEKLFF.